This T cell receptor beta chain was recovered during a study of response to subunit inactivated influenza vaccine. Whole-study results and caveats: Few additional T cells are recruited per seasonal influenza vaccination, authors suggested.

This clonotype occurred a few times. Antigen specificity is unknown. In TCRdb, the RT-PCR reads were re-called with MiXCR into one record per CDR3 protein. The repertoire holds a few hundred thousand distinct CDR3 sequences, 21% seen once, with about a tenth in the top ten. Germline V lookup: CDR1 SNHLY, CDR2 FYNNEI. The germline V and J ends were trimmed by 2 bases and 0 bases, with 8 bases remaining between them. This CDR3 is 15 amino acids long. This TCR derives from a man aged 50 to 69 who received an inactivated influenza vaccine. The sequenced sample was PBMCs from blood, obtained about 20 months after vaccination. The V gene is TRBV2, the J gene TRBJ2-4; D uncertain. Here the CDR3 DNA reads TGTGCCAGCAGTGAACCGAGGTTAGCCAAAAACATTCAGTACTTC. This translates into CASSEPRLAKNIQYF.